This record covers a single T cell receptor beta chain. Its antigen is unidentified. RNA isolated from unsorted whole blood supplied the blood RNA, with germline DNA also extracted. This entry is derived from a study of tumor-infiltrating lymphocytes in primary liver carcinoma. About the research overall: The patients comprised men and women between the ages of 30 and 69 years. Measuring about 4 to 10 cm across, the tumors were staged as T1-T3 N0M0.

Researchers generated TCR beta cDNA from about 450 ng of total RNA, relying on a constant-region primer. Three-round nested multiplex PCR performed with slightly modified ARM-PCR produced the TCR beta libraries. The study ran its first two PCR rounds for 9 to 10 cycles each, using TRBV1-TRBV30 forward primers and a C-beta reverse primer. TCRdb independently ran MiXCR on the multiplex PCR reads; one entry per CDR3 protein. The sample has almost 200,000 distinct CDR3 sequences, around 60% seen once; the top ten hold roughly 6.8%. The CDR3 loop spans 16 amino acids. Looked up from germline, CDR1 is SGHAT and CDR2 is FQNNGV. The ends were cut back, 1 base at V and 8 bases at J, with 18 bases in the middle. Study results and caveats: Tumor top-250-clone fractions significantly exceeded those of blood (p = 0.039).

Sequenced: peripheral blood. This TCR derives from an older woman with primary liver carcinoma and hepatitis B virus infection. The rearrangement joins TRBV11-2 to TRBJ2-1; no firm D call. This CDR3 is CASSLGWHMLGYEQFF. CDR3 sequence (DNA): TGTGCCAGCAGCTTAGGTTGGCACATGCTGGGCTATGAGCAGTTCTTC.